The rows below give T cell receptor beta chains drawn from one sample of a study of T cells in localized non-small cell lung cancer. Only in-frame clones appear in the TCRdb table, and some are missing; sequencing was by immunoSEQ multiplex PCR. The sample contains about 41,000 clones, roughly four fifths of which appear only once. Sequencing was performed on PBMCs, taken before any cancer treatment. These receptors were obtained from a man between 40 and 70 years old with stage II lung adenocarcinoma. Both conserved end residues are trimmed from each CDR3.

CDR3 length,V gene,J gene,CDR3 protein
11,TRBV6-6,TRBJ2-7,ASGGTGGSEQY
12,TRBV25-1,TRBJ1-3,ASRGQFSGNTIY
14,TRBV4-1,TRBJ1-2,ASSQGDIRGDYGYT
14,TRBV19,TRBJ2-7,ASSETSSLGIYEQY
11,TRBV6-5,TRBJ1-2,ASSYERVYGYT
12,TRBV5-1,TRBJ1-1,ASSSGQEGGEAF
12,TRBV27,TRBJ1-4,ASSRLGGLEKLF
12,TRBV30,TRBJ1-1,AWTSYRTALFAF
11,TRBV13,TRBJ2-7,ASSFASGGEQY
10,TRBV30,TRBJ2-2,AWSVFTGELF
14,TRBV7-7,TRBJ2-2,ASSLLLAGNTGELF
9,TRBV4-2,TRBJ2-3,ASSQEVVQY
10,TRBV7-9,TRBJ2-3,ASSWGTDTQY
12,TRBV11-2,TRBJ1-1,ASSLGTTGTEAF
15,TRBV6-1,TRBJ2-7,ASSGGGGAGGSYEQY
14,TRBV2,TRBJ2-5,ASKGTSGSYQETQY
12,TRBV7-8,TRBJ2-7,ASSTGQAVYEQY
14,TRBV7-8,TRBJ2-6,ASSPGEGTGANVLT
10,TRBV29-1,TRBJ2-7,SALTGSREQY
14,TRBV19,TRBJ2-3,ASNPWDRGSTDTQY
13,TRBV2,TRBJ2-7,ASRWTSGESYEQY
14,TRBV12-5,TRBJ2-2,ASGRTGTKRTGELF
13,TRBV6-1,TRBJ2-5,ASSRNTQGVETQY
12,TRBV28,TRBJ2-2,AARGFSNTGELF
12,TRBV2,TRBJ2-3,ASSAGTSTDTQY
18,TRBV4-2,TRBJ1-2,ASSQDAYGALGTDDYGYT
14,TRBV7-9,TRBJ2-2,ASSPPDRSNTGELF
13,TRBV4-1,TRBJ2-5,ASSPLAGGTETQY
15,TRBV15,TRBJ1-2,ATSRDWLGGANYGYT
11,TRBV30,TRBJ1-4,AWNPRTNEKLF
15,TRBV9,TRBJ1-2,ASSVGTGTEFNYGYT
14,TRBV7-5,TRBJ2-1,ASSLIPSGSYNEQF
9,TRBV6-5,TRBJ2-1,ASSPGTEQF
11,TRBV5-1,TRBJ1-1,ASSSQGVAEAF
12,TRBV19,TRBJ2-6,ACQRGPGANVLT
12,TRBV19,TRBJ1-5,ASSATGRRQPQH
13,TRBV5-6,TRBJ2-5,ASSLAARPQETQY
12,TRBV7-3,TRBJ2-1,ASSPASGSDEQF
14,TRBV7-9,TRBJ2-1,ASSPPGLAPHSEQF
11,TRBV30,TRBJ1-2,AWSGTTNYGYT
13,TRBV27,TRBJ1-5,ASQDLGVMDQPQH
12,TRBV10-3,TRBJ1-2,AISESEINYGYT
14,TRBV11-2,TRBJ2-1,ASSSRLAGLYNEQF
13,TRBV9,TRBJ1-2,ASSVGANQNYGYT
10,TRBV30,TRBJ2-3,AWTEGPDTQY
12,TRBV4-3,TRBJ2-5,ASSQDTGRGTQY
11,TRBV28,TRBJ2-4,ASTGQGGNIQY
13,TRBV11-1,TRBJ2-7,ASSFGGEGSYEQY
12,TRBV27,TRBJ2-5,ASSPLYLQETQY
15,TRBV28,TRBJ1-3,ASSLGPKYTSGNTIY
12,TRBV7-8,TRBJ2-1,ASSRALGVSEQF
12,TRBV13,TRBJ2-7,ASSPWDNSYEQY
13,TRBV6-1,TRBJ2-3,ATGGLLISTDTQY
13,TRBV6-4,TRBJ1-2,ASSETTGSGYGYT